This T cell receptor (beta chain) was captured in a study of PD-1 blockade in classical Hodgkin lymphoma. Using immunoSEQ multiplex PCR, the repertoire was profiled, and TCRdb retains in-frame clones only, with some absent. The sample has 27,000 or so clones, 72% seen once. Findings and limits, study-wide: Patients who began taking nivolumab under 1 year after ASCT were left out. Still unresolved is the cause of the repertoire differences, which may be disease activity or prior therapy.

Comments on this clone: Its antigen is as yet unknown.

Time point here: cycle 4 day 1 (C4D1), after 6 weeks of nivolumab. Every patient had relapsed following autologous stem cell transplantation, and cohorts differed in brentuximab vedotin exposure. Germline values: CDR1 SNHLY, CDR2 FYNNEI. This CDR3 comprises 15 residues. V lost 4 bases, J lost 3 bases, and 13 bases lay in between. The chain carries TRBV2 and TRBJ2-1; TRBD2 is a possible D gene (5 bases). The sample here was peripheral blood mononuclear cells (PBMCs), taken before the fourth cycle of nivolumab. This sequence originates from a human donor with classical Hodgkin lymphoma. This CDR3 is CASSVGWSGYNEQFF. The CDR3 nucleotides are TGTGCCAGCAGTGTCGGTTGGAGCGGCTACAATGAGCAGTTCTTC.